This is a list of T cell receptor beta chains from one sample in a study of cytomegalovirus exposure and HLA in healthy donors. Clones were sequenced by immunoSEQ multiplex PCR, and TCRdb holds only the in-frame ones, with some missing. Among some 210,000 clones listed, around 87% were seen once. The sample taken for sequencing was PBMCs. These receptors were obtained from a young man in good health and CMV-seronegative. The CDR3 runs from the conserved cysteine through the conserved F or W. The order of the fields is clone size, CDR3 length, V gene, J gene, D gene, CDR3 protein, CDR3 DNA. D genes are given only for firm matches. The size field is filled for only some rows; it gives once, few, many or a size class.

>-|15|TRBV2|TRBJ2-6|-
CASSPQGAGANVLTF
TGTGCCAGCAGCCCACAGGGAGCTGGGGCCAACGTCCTGACTTTC
>-|13|TRBV15|TRBJ1-4|-
CATSSGYREKLFF
TGTGCCACCAGTTCAGGCTACAGGGAAAAACTGTTTTTT
>-|12|TRBV7-2|TRBJ2-7|-
CASSFRSGEQYF
TGTGCCAGCAGCTTCAGGTCGGGGGAGCAGTACTTC
>-|14|TRBV19|TRBJ1-4|TRBD1
CASGRGRPNEKLFF
TGTGCCAGTGGCAGGGGGCGCCCTAATGAAAAACTGTTTTTT
>-|14|TRBV11-2|TRBJ2-3|-
CASSLLHATDTQYF
TGTGCCAGCAGCTTATTGCATGCGACAGATACGCAGTATTTT
>once|14|TRBV5-1|TRBJ1-1|TRBD1
CASSPRDRNTEAFF
TGCGCCAGCAGCCCCCGGGACAGGAACACTGAAGCTTTCTTT
>once|18|TRBV4-1|TRBJ1-6|TRBD1
CASSHAITGGGYNSPLHF
TGCGCCAGCAGCCATGCAATTACAGGGGGCGGCTATAATTCACCCCTCCACTTT
>-|15|TRBV5-6|TRBJ2-3|TRBD2
CASSGAGREIDTQYF
TGTGCCAGCAGCGGGGCGGGGCGGGAGATAGATACGCAGTATTTT
>few|11|TRBV4-1|TRBJ2-7|-
CASSGGYEQYF
TGCGCCAGCAGCGGGGGGTACGAGCAGTACTTC
>-|11|TRBV29-1|TRBJ2-3|-
CSASQGDTQYF
TGCAGCGCCTCCCAGGGGGATACGCAGTATTTT
>few|14|TRBV6-5|TRBJ1-2|TRBD1
CASAQGERPRGYTF
TGTGCCAGCGCTCAGGGGGAGAGGCCGAGGGGCTACACCTTC
>few|12|TRBV11-2|TRBJ1-1|-
CASSPLQGIAFF
TGTGCCAGCAGCCCGCTGCAGGGAATAGCTTTCTTT
>few|13|TRBV6-5|TRBJ2-1|-
CASSRDSYNEQFF
TGTGCCAGCAGCAGGGATTCTTACAATGAGCAGTTCTTC
>-|15|TRBV5-1|TRBJ2-7|-
CASSSQGGGSYEQYF
TGCGCCAGCAGCTCGCAGGGGGGAGGCTCCTACGAGCAGTACTTC
>-|18|TRBV5-1|TRBJ1-4|TRBD1
CASSSPGTGTATNEKLFF
TGCGCCAGCAGCTCCCCCGGGACAGGGACTGCAACTAATGAAAAACTGTTTTTT
>-|16|TRBV4-3|TRBJ1-1|-
CASSQEAWGDNTEAFF
TGCGCCAGCAGCCAAGAAGCGTGGGGGGATAACACTGAAGCTTTCTTT
>once|13|TRBV19|TRBJ1-1|-
CASSTSLNTEAFF
TGTGCCAGTAGTACCTCCTTGAACACTGAAGCTTTCTTT
>-|14|TRBV5-1|TRBJ2-7|TRBD1
CASSPPGQAYEQYF
TGCGCCAGCAGCCCTCCGGGACAGGCCTACGAGCAGTACTTC
>-|16|TRBV9|TRBJ1-3|-
CASSEKPGGSGNTIYF
TGTGCCAGCAGCGAAAAGCCCGGAGGCTCTGGAAACACCATATATTTT
>-|14|TRBV29-1|TRBJ1-4|-
CSVPGPGSNEKLFF
TGCAGCGTTCCCGGCCCCGGGTCTAATGAAAAACTGTTTTTT
>-|13|TRBV28|TRBJ1-1|-
CASSFTGNTEAFF
TGTGCCAGCAGTTTTACGGGGAACACTGAAGCTTTCTTT
>-|13|TRBV19|TRBJ1-5|-
CASTPYSNQPQHF
TGTGCCAGTACCCCGTATAGCAATCAGCCCCAGCATTTT
>-|14|TRBV2|TRBJ2-7|TRBD1
CASVGQDFSYEQYF
TGTGCCAGCGTGGGACAGGACTTCTCCTACGAGCAGTACTTC
>-|14|TRBV2|TRBJ1-1|TRBD1
CASSRTGMNTEAFF
TGTGCCAGCAGCCGGACAGGCATGAACACTGAAGCTTTCTTT
>few|14|TRBV29-1|TRBJ2-2|-
CSVGRDLNTGELFF
TGCAGCGTTGGTAGAGATTTGAACACCGGGGAGCTGTTTTTT
>-|16|TRBV7-9|TRBJ2-5|TRBD2
CASSSDGTRNQETQYF
TGTGCCAGCAGCTCGGATGGGACTAGAAATCAAGAGACCCAGTACTTC